This T cell receptor beta chain was sequenced for a study of low-dose radiotherapy and immunotherapy resistance in tumors. Germline V gives CDR1 SGHNT, CDR2 YYREEE (reference sequence). The CDR3 sequence is 17 residues long. V lost 1 base and J 0 bases, leaving 14 bases between the germline ends. Time point indicated: before trial treatment. Qualifying patients carried advanced solid tumors devoid of tumor-infiltrating lymphocytes. This clonotype has ten or more counts. Both TCRalpha and TCRbeta chains were reverse transcribed with V-gene-specific primers. A constant-region primer paired with the V-primer adapter amplified TCRs over approximately 18 PCR cycles. Via MiXCR, TCRdb re-called the reads, giving one row per CDR3 protein. The sample includes around 90,000 distinct CDR3 sequences, approximately 20% of them seen just once.

This TCR derives from a male donor with prostate cancer. The sequencing used PBMCs, collected before treatment. V usage is TRBV5-4 and J usage is TRBJ2-1, with a weak D call TRBD1 (5 bases). The CDR3 DNA sequence: TGTGCCAGCAGCTTGCAGGGTCCCCTCAGCTCCTACAATGAGCAGTTCTTC. Amino acids: CASSLQGPLSSYNEQFF. The full variable domain, rest sourced from reference TRBV5-4 and TRBJ2-1, is ETGVTQSPTHLIKTRGQQVTLRCSSQSGHNTVSWYQQALGQGPQFIFQYYREEENGRGNFPPRFSGLQFPNYSSELNVNALELDDSALYLCASSLQGPLSSYNEQFFGPGTRLTVL.